Presented here are 19 T cell receptor beta chains from one specimen sequenced in a study of OX40 agonist ivuxolimab in advanced cancers. Produced via immunoSEQ multiplex PCR; TCRdb's table is partial and in-frame only. The sample has about 77,000 clones; around nine tenths are singletons. This specimen consisted of CD4+ or CD8+ T cells sorted from blood, obtained in a trial of the OX40 agonist ivuxolimab. The receptors here all came from an adult with an advanced solid tumor such as melanoma, head and neck, liver or kidney cancer.

In the case of this clone: Its ends do not fully match the called genes, so a read error is possible. The chain is built from TRBV29-1 and TRBJ2-1; no reliable D call. From germline, CDR1 is SQVTM and CDR2 ANQGSEA. The CDR3 is made up of 12 amino acids. The DNA of the CDR3 is TGCAGCGTTGAACTCAGGAGCGATGAGCAGCTCTTC. This sequence encodes CSVELRSDEQLF.

The CDR3 nucleotides are TGCGCCAGTAGACCCGGACAGGTTAATGAAAAACTGTTTTTT. Translated: CASRPGQVNEKLFF. This chain connects TRBV5-1 to TRBJ1-4; 7 bases map to TRBD1. The V gene's germline CDR1 is SGHRS and CDR2 YFSETQ. V lost 8 bases, J lost 4 bases, and 8 bases stayed unmatched. The CDR3 runs 14 residues.

The J gene is TRBJ2-7, the V gene TRBV6-1; D ambiguous. The germline V gene has CDR1 MNHNS and CDR2 SASEGT. V dropped 5 bases and J dropped 1 base, with 12 bases sitting between them. This CDR3 has 14 amino acids. CDR3 DNA: TGTGCCAGCAGTCCTGTGGGCATTTCCTACGAGCAGTACTTC. It yields the protein CASSPVGISYEQYF.

This chain connects TRBV7-2 to TRBJ2-7; perhaps TRBD2 as D (7 bases). Trimming took off 5 bases at V and 1 base at J, with 15 bases between the two ends. Germline V gene sequence: CDR1 SGHTA, CDR2 FQGNSA. The CDR3 totals 15 residues. This chain's CDR3 is CASSRGGAQSYEQYF. DNA for the CDR3: TGTGCCAGCAGCAGAGGGGGGGCTCAGTCCTACGAGCAGTACTTC.

This chain joins TRBV7-6 and TRBJ2-1, with 9 nucleotides matching TRBD1. This CDR3 contains 14 residues. The germline gives CDR1 SGHVS, CDR2 FNYEAQ. V dropped 5 bases and J dropped 3; count of bases not matched to a gene: 2. This CDR3 reads CASSRGQGYNEQFF. The CDR3 DNA sequence: TGTGCCAGCAGCCGGGGACAGGGCTACAATGAGCAGTTCTTC.

This chain uses TRBV19 with TRBJ1-5, with D perhaps matching TRBD1 (5 bases). CDR3 length: 17 residues. CDR1 LNHDA and CDR2 SQIVND come from the germline V gene (reference sequence). The V gene lost 4 bases and the J gene lost 0 bases, with 16 bases spanning the gap. The DNA of the CDR3 is TGTGCCAGTAGTAGCCGGGACGGCCTACTTAGCAATCAGCCCCAGCATTTT. This translates into CASSSRDGLLSNQPQHF.

The V call is TRBV28, the J call TRBJ2-3; a possible D gene is TRBD2 (6 bases). Germline assignment: CDR1 MDHEN and CDR2 SYDVKM. The length of the CDR3 is 16 residues. Trimming cost V 6 bases and J 1 base, with 17 bases left between them. The DNA for the CDR3 is TGTGCCAGCAGCTCGGCTCCGGGGGTCGGCACAGATACGCAGTATTTT. Its translation: CASSSAPGVGTDTQYF.

The chain uses TRBV6-5 and TRBJ2-1; 13 bases are a match to TRBD2. CDR1 and CDR2 from the germline V gene are MNHEY and SVGAGI. The CDR3 is 15 residues long. Trimming cost V 5 bases and J 8 bases; bases outside gene matches: 6. The CDR3 sequence: CASSRTSGRGYEQFF. As DNA, the CDR3 is TGTGCCAGCAGTAGGACTAGCGGGAGAGGATATGAGCAGTTCTTC.

The V and J genes are TRBV5-1 and TRBJ2-3; D is undetermined. The CDR3 loop spans 16 amino acids. The germline CDR1 and CDR2 sequences are SGHRS and YFSETQ. Between the trimmed V and J ends, which lost 4 bases and 2 bases, there was a span of 17 bases. CDR3 nucleotide sequence: TGCGCCAGCAGCCCCAGTTCTTACACTCCCACAGATACGCAGTATTTT. As protein: CASSPSSYTPTDTQYF.

This chain connects TRBV28 to TRBJ1-5; the match to TRBD1 covers 7 bases. Germline trimming cut 10 bases from V and 6 bases from J; bases unmatched to any gene: 15. The CDR3 covers 15 residues. The V gene's germline CDR1 is MDHEN and CDR2 SYDVKM. Here the CDR3 DNA reads TGTGCCACCATTGACAGGGCGGGGAAAACTCAGCCCCAGCATTTT. Its protein product is CATIDRAGKTQPQHF. Looking up the rest from reference TRBV28 and TRBJ1-5 gives the full variable domain: DVKVTQSSRYLVKRTGEKVFLECVQDMDHENMFWYRQDPGLGLRLIYFSYDVKMKEKGDIPEGYSVSREKKERFSLILESASTNQTSMYLCATIDRAGKTQPQHFGDGTRLSIL.

The table lists this clone with a count of one. This chain joins TRBV11-2 and TRBJ1-2; TRBD1 aligns across 9 bases. CDR3 length: 14 amino acids. V gave up 1 base and J gave up 8 bases; unmatched junction bases: 5. The germline V gene has CDR1 SGHAT and CDR2 FQNNGV. CDR3 protein: CASSLGWDREGYTF. CDR3 coding DNA: TGTGCCAGCAGCTTAGGCTGGGACAGGGAAGGCTACACCTTC.

The chain couples TRBV23-1 to TRBJ2-7, with unresolved D. TRBV23-1 is recorded as an ORF, its role being uncertain. Trimming took 2 bases from V and 2 from J, leaving 7 bases between them. This CDR3 is 13 amino acids long. The CDR3 sequence: CASSQPHTYEQYF. CDR3 nucleotide sequence: TGCGCCAGCAGTCAACCTCATACCTACGAGCAGTACTTC.

The chain's CDR3 is CAWSTGAPKYF. Written as DNA, the CDR3 is TGTGCCTGGAGTACAGGGGCCCCGAAGTACTTC. The chain recombines TRBV30 with TRBJ2-7, with TRBD1 identical over 7 bases. Germline V lookup: CDR1 GTSNPN, CDR2 SVGIG (reference sequence). Trimming took 2 bases from V and 11 from J; bases not matched to a gene: 6. The CDR3 consists of 11 residues.

This clone has only one observation. The V and J genes are TRBV5-5 and TRBJ2-7, with 9 bases lining up with TRBD1. CDR1 and CDR2 from the germline V gene are SGHKS and YYEKEE (reference sequence). The V and J ends lost 1 base and 4 bases, in that order; junction bases with no gene match: 6. The CDR3 is 15 residues long. The CDR3 protein is CASSLPGTGRYEQYF. CDR3 nucleotides: TGTGCCAGCAGCTTGCCCGGGACAGGGAGATACGAGCAGTACTTC.

The chain employs TRBV20-1 and TRBJ2-7; no reliable D call. V was clipped by 6 bases and J by 5 bases, with 11 bases between them. This CDR3 is 11 amino acids long. Germline V CDR1 and CDR2: DFQATT, SNEGSKA (reference sequence). In DNA, the CDR3 is TGCAGTGCCACTGGCGCCCACGAGCAGTACTTC. This gives the protein CSATGAHEQYF.

The chain carries TRBV7-2 and TRBJ2-7; 7 bases fit TRBD1. CDR3 length: 14 amino acids. The V and J ends lost 5 bases and 1 base, in that order; junction bases with no gene match: 5. The germline gives CDR1 SGHTA, CDR2 FQGNSA. This chain's CDR3 is CASSIRTGSYEQYF. DNA for the CDR3: TGTGCCAGCAGCATTAGGACAGGATCCTACGAGCAGTACTTC.

The count of this clone is one. V gene TRBV5-1 combines with J gene TRBJ2-7; 7 bases are shared with TRBD2. The length of the CDR3 is 14 residues. Germline loops: CDR1 SGHRS, CDR2 YFSETQ. V gave up 6 bases and J gave up 1 base; unmatched junction bases: 7. CDR3: CASNPSGKSYEQYF. CDR3 nucleotide sequence: TGCGCCAGCAATCCCAGCGGGAAGTCCTACGAGCAGTACTTC. Based on the CDR3 plus reference TRBV5-1 and TRBJ2-7, the full variable domain is KAGVTQTPRYLIKTRGQQVTLSCSPISGHRSVSWYQQTPGQGLQFLFEYFSETQRNKGNFPGRFSGRQFSNSRSEMNVSTLELGDSALYLCASNPSGKSYEQYFGPGTRLTVT.

The chain uses TRBV6-6 and TRBJ2-5; D possibly corresponds to TRBD2 (6 bases). The CDR3 has 11 residues. CDR1 and CDR2 (germline): MNHNY, SVGAGI (reference sequence). V was clipped by 8 bases and J by 5 bases, with 9 bases between them. The CDR3 region has the DNA TGTGCCAGCGCCCTAGCGGAGACCCAGTACTTC. Amino acid sequence: CASALAETQYF.

The J gene is TRBJ1-6, the V gene TRBV6-1; D not resolved. The CDR3 consists of 16 residues. V was pared by 2 bases and J by 5 bases, with 13 bases between. Germline V gives CDR1 MNHNS, CDR2 SASEGT. CDR3 loop: CASSESRASHNSPLHF. DNA for the CDR3: TGTGCCAGCAGTGAATCTCGGGCCAGTCATAATTCACCCCTCCACTTT.